Sequencing of this T cell receptor beta chain was carried out in a study of T cell clonality in common variable immunodeficiency. The CDR3 spans 15 residues. With V trimmed by 5 bases and J by 6 bases, 6 bases remained unmatched. The germline CDR1 and CDR2 sequences are SNHLY and FYNNEI. Replacement immunoglobulin had been given to every CVID subject for at least one year. Donors gave roughly 4.5 to 8.5 ml heparinized peripheral whole blood. Ten or more counts support this clone. The target antigen is unknown. The read ends 3 residues shy of where the CDR3 ends; the end is completed using the germline J gene. Study-level points and caveats: Common variable immunodeficiency TCR beta sequences reportedly had fewer deletions and N-nucleotide insertions.

CVID and control samples used equivalent genomic DNA input. Method: immunoSEQ multiplex PCR; TCRdb's copy keeps in-frame clones and lacks some. This sample has 26,000 or so clones, each found more than once. The TCR comes from a human donor with common variable immunodeficiency. The rearrangement links TRBV2 to TRBJ1-6; 8 nucleotides line up with TRBD1. The specimen was peripheral blood mononuclear cells. The CDR3 here is CASSSRTGSNSPLHF. Incomplete CDR3 DNA: TGTGCCAGCAGTTCCAGGACAGGGAGTAATTCACCC. Combining the CDR3 with reference TRBV2 and TRBJ1-6 gives the whole variable domain EPEVTQTPSHQVTQMGQEVILRCVPISNHLYFYWYRQILGQKVEFLVSFYNNEISEKSEIFDDQFSVERPDGSNFTLKIRSTKLEDSAMYFCASSSRTGSNSPLHFGNGTRLTVT.